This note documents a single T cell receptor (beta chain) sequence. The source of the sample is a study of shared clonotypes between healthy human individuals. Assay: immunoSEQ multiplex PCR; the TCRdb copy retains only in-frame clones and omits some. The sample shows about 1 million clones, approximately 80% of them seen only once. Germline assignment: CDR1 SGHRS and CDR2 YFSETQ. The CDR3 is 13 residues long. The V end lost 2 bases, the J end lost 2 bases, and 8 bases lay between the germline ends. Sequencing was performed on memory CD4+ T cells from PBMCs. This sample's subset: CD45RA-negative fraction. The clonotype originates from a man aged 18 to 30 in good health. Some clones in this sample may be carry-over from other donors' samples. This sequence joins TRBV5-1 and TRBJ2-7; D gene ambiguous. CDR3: CASSFGRPYEQYF. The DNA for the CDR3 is TGCGCCAGCAGCTTTGGCCGCCCCTACGAGCAGTACTTC.